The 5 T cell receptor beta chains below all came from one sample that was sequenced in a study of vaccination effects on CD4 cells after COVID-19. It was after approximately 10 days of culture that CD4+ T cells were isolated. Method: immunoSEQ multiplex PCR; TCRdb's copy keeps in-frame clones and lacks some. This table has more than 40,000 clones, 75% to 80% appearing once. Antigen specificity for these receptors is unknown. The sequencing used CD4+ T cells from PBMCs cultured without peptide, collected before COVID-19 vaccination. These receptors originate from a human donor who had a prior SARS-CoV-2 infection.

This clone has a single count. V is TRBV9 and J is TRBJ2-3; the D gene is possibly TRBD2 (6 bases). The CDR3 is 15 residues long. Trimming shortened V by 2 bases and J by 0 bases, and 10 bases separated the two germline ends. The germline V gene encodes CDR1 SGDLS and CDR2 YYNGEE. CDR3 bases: TGTGCCAGCAGCGTTAGCGGATCTAGCACAGATACGCAGTATTTT. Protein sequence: CASSVSGSSTDTQYF.

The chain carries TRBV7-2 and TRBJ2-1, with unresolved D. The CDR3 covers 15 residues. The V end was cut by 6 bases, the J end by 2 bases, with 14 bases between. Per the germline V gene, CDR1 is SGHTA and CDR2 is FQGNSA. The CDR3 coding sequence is TGTGCCAGCAGACCCAGTTGGAGCGCCTACAATGAGCAGTTCTTC. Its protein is CASRPSWSAYNEQFF.

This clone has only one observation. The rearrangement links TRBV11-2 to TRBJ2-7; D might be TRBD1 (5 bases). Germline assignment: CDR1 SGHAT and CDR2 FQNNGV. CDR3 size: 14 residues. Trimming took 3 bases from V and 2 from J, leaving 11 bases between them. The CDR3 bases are TGTGCCAGCAGCTTTACAGGATTAACCTACGAGCAGTACTTC. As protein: CASSFTGLTYEQYF. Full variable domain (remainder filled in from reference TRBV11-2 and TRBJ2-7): EAGVAQSPRYKIIEKRQSVAFWCNPISGHATLYWYQQILGQGPKLLIQFQNNGVVDDSQLPKDRFSAERLKGVDSTLKIQPAKLEDSAVYLCASSFTGLTYEQYFGPGTRLTVT.

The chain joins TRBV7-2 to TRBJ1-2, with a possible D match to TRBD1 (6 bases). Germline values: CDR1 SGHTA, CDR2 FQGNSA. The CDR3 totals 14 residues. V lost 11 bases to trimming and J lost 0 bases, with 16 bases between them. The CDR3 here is CAAGRGRANYGYTF. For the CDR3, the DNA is TGTGCCGCGGGGAGGGGGAGAGCTAACTATGGCTACACCTTC.

For the CDR3, the DNA is TGCAGTGCTAGTAATTGGGGCACACTCAACAATGAGCAGTTCTTC. Its translation is CSASNWGTLNNEQFF. J is TRBJ2-1 and V is TRBV20-1; tentative D call: TRBD1 (5 bases). The CDR3 contains 15 residues. The germline CDR1 and CDR2 sequences are DFQATT and SNEGSKA (reference sequence). V was shortened by 3 bases and J by 5 bases, with 17 bases between the two germline ends.